This T cell receptor beta chain was found in a study of T cell responses to AZD1222 COVID-19 vaccine. Overall study findings and caveats: Donors, mostly white British, included more females; clonal diversity was possibly underestimated. The breadth and depth of Spike-specific TCRs increased once two AZD1222 doses had been given.

The J segment lost 0 bases and the V segment lost 4 bases, leaving 12 bases of the junction unmatched. This CDR3 contains 19 residues. The germline CDR1 and CDR2 sequences are MGHRA and YSYEKL. As for this clone: No antigen is known for it.

Profiled with immunoSEQ multiplex PCR; TCRdb holds only in-frame clones, not every one. The sample has about 120,000 clones; 80% to 90% are singletons. This rearrangement joins TRBV4-1 to TRBJ2-2; 9 nucleotides align to TRBD2. The receptor's source is an adult in good health. The starting material was peripheral blood, obtained on day 0 of AZD1222 vaccination. CDR3 nucleotide sequence: TGCGCCAGCAGCCCCGAGGGGGCTAGCGGGAATACGAACACCGGGGAGCTGTTTTTT. It specifies CASSPEGASGNTNTGELFF.